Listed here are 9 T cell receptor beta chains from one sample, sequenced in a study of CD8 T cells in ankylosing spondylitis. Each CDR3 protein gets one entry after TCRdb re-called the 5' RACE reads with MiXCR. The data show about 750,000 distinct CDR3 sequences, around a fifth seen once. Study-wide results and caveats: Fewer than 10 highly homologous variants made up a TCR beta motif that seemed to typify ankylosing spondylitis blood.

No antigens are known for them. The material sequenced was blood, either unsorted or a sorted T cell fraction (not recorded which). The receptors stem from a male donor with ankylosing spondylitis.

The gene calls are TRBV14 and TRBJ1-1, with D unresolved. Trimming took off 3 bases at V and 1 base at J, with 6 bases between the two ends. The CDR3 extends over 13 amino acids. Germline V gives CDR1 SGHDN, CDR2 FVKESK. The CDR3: CASSHTANTEAFF. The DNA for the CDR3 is TGTGCCAGCAGCCACACGGCGAACACTGAAGCTTTCTTT. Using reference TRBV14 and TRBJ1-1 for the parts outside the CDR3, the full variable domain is EAGVTQFPSHSVIEKGQTVTLRCDPISGHDNLYWYRRVMGKEIKFLLHFVKESKQDESGMPNNRFLAERTGGTYSTLKVQPAELEDSGVYFCASSHTANTEAFFGQGTRLTVV.

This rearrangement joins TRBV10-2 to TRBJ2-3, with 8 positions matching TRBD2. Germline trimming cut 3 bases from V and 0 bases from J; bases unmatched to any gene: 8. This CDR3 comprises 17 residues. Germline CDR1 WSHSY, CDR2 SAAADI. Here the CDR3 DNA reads TGCGCCAGCAGTGACGGAACAGCGGGGGTGAGCACAGATACGCAGTATTTT. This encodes CASSDGTAGVSTDTQYF.

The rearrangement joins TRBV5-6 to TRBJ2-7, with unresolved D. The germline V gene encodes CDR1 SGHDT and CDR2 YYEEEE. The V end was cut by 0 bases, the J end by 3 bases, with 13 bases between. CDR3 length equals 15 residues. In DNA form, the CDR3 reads TGTGCCAGCAGCTTGGGTCCGGTTTCGAACTACGAGCAGTACTTC. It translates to CASSLGPVSNYEQYF.

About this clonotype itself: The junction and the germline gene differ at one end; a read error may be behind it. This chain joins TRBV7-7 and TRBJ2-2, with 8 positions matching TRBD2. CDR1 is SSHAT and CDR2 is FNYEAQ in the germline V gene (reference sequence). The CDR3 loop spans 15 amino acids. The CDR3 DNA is TGTGCTAGCAGCTTGAACGGGGGGGCCTCCGGGGAGCTGTTTTTT. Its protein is CASSLNGGASGELFF.

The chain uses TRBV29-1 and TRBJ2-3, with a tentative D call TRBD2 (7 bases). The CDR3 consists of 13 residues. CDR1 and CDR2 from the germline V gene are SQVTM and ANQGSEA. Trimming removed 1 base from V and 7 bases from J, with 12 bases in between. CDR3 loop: CSVEGRGANTQYF. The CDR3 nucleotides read TGCAGCGTTGAAGGCCGGGGGGCAAATACGCAGTATTTT.

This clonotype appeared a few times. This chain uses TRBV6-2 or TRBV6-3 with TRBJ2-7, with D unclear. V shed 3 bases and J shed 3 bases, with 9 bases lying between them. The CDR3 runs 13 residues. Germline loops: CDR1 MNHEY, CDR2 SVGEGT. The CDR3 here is CASSYYHGYEQYF. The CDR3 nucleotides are TGTGCCAGCAGTTATTATCACGGCTACGAGCAGTACTTC.

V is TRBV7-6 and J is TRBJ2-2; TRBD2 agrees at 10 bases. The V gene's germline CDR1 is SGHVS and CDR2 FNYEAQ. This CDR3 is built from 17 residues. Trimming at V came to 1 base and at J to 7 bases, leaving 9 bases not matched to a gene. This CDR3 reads CASSLGSLAGVDGELFF. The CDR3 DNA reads TGTGCCAGCAGCTTAGGTTCGCTAGCGGGAGTCGACGGGGAGCTGTTTTTT.

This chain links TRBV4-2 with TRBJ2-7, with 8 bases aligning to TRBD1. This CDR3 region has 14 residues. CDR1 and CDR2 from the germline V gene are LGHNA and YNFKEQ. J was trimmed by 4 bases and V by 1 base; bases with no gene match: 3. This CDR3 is CASSQGRTGYEQYF. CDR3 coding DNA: TGTGCCAGCAGCCAAGGAAGGACAGGGTACGAGCAGTACTTC.

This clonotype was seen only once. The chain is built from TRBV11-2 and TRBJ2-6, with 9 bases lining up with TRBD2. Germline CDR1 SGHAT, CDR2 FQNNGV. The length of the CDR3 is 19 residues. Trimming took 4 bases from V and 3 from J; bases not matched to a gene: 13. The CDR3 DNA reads TGTGCCAGCAGCTCCCTCCGGGGTAGCGGGGGTCGTGGGGCCAACGTCCTGACTTTC. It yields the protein CASSSLRGSGGRGANVLTF.